These T cell receptor beta chains were read from a single sample in a study of T cells in localized non-small cell lung cancer. Method: immunoSEQ multiplex PCR; TCRdb's copy keeps in-frame clones and lacks some. Counted here are over 30,000 clones, around 87% occurring once; the ten biggest clones make up around a sixth. The sequences come from peripheral blood mononuclear cells, collected before any cancer treatment. The source of these receptors is a man aged 35 to 69 with stage III lung adenocarcinoma. Each CDR3 is given with its conserved first and last residue. Each record gives: J gene, V gene, D gene, CDR3 DNA, CDR3 protein. D genes are given only for firm matches.

J: TRBJ2-5
V: TRBV19
D: NA
DNA: TGTGCCAGTAGTATGGGGGGTTTGGAGACCCAGTACTTC
CDR3: CASSMGGLETQYF

J: TRBJ2-7
V: TRBV28
D: TRBD1
DNA: TGTGCCAGCAGGAAACAGGGGGCCTCTTACGAGCAGTACTTC
CDR3: CASRKQGASYEQYF

J: TRBJ1-5
V: TRBV21-1
D: NA
DNA: TGTGCCAGCAGCAAAGGAGGTAGAAGCTATAGCAATCAGCCCCAGCATTTT
CDR3: CASSKGGRSYSNQPQHF

J: TRBJ2-7
V: TRBV28
D: TRBD1
DNA: TGTGCCAGCAGTTCCTTGGACAGGGAGTGGGGGGAGCAGTACTTC
CDR3: CASSSLDREWGEQYF

J: TRBJ2-2
V: TRBV5-1
D: NA
DNA: TGCGCCAGCAGCTTGAGGGGCAGGAACACCGGGGAGCTGTTTTTT
CDR3: CASSLRGRNTGELFF

J: TRBJ1-2
V: TRBV7-9
D: NA
DNA: TGTGCCAGCAGCTCTAAGGGGGGTAACTATGGCTACACCTTC
CDR3: CASSSKGGNYGYTF

J: TRBJ2-7
V: TRBV18
D: NA
DNA: TGTGCCAGCTCAAACCAGGGCTCCTACGAGCAGTACTTC
CDR3: CASSNQGSYEQYF

J: TRBJ2-1
V: TRBV4-1
D: NA
DNA: TGCGCCAGCAGCCAAGTGACCGGACCCAGCTCCTACAATGAGCAGTTCTTC
CDR3: CASSQVTGPSSYNEQFF

J: TRBJ2-2
V: TRBV19
D: NA
DNA: TGTGCCAGTAGTATAAACAACGCGAACACCGGGGAGCTGTTTTTT
CDR3: CASSINNANTGELFF

J: TRBJ2-5
V: TRBV5-4
D: NA
DNA: TGTGCCAGCAGCTTGACAGGATTTATCCAAGAGACCCAGTACTTC
CDR3: CASSLTGFIQETQYF

J: TRBJ1-5
V: TRBV2
D: NA
DNA: TGTGCCAGCAGTGACGGGGTTCTTAGCAATCAGCCCCAGCATTTT
CDR3: CASSDGVLSNQPQHF

J: TRBJ2-3
V: TRBV11-3
D: TRBD2
DNA: TGTGCCAGCAGCTTACGGTCTAGCGGAGGCACAGATACGCAGTATTTT
CDR3: CASSLRSSGGTDTQYF